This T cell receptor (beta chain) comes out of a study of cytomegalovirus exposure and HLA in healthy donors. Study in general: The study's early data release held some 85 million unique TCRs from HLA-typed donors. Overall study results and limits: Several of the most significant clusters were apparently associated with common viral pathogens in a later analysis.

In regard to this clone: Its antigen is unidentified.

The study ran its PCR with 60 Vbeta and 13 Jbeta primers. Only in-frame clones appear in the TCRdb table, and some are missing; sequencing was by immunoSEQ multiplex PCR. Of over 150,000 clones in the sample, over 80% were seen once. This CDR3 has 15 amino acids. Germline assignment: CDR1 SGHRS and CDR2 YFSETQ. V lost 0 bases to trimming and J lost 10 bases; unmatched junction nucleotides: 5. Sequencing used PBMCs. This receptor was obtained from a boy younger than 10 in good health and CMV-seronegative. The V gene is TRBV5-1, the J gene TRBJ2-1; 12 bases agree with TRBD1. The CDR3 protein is CASSLGPGQGAEQFF. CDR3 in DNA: TGCGCCAGCAGCTTGGGGCCGGGACAGGGGGCCGAGCAGTTCTTC.